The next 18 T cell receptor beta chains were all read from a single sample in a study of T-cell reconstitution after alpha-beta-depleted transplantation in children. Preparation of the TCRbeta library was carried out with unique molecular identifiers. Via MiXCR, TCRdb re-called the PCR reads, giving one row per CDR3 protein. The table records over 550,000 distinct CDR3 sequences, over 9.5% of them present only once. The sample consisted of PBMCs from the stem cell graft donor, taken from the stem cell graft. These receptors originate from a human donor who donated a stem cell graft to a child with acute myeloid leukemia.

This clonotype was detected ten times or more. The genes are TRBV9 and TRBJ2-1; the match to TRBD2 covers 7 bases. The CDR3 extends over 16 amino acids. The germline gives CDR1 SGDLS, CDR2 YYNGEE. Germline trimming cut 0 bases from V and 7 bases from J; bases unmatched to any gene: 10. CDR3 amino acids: CASSVAILTSSNEQFF. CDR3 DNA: TGTGCCAGCAGCGTAGCCATCCTGACTAGCTCGAATGAGCAGTTCTTC.

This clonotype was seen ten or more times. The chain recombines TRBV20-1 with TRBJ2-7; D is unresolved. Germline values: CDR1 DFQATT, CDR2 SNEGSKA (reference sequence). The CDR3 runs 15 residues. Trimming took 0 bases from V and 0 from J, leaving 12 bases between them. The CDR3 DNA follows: TGCAGTGCTAGAGATCGTGTCCGTACCTCCTACGAGCAGTACTTC. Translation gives CSARDRVRTSYEQYF.

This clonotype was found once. The CDR3 DNA reads as TGTGCCAGCAGCTTAGAGGGCTATCAGCCCCAGCATTTT. It is translated as CASSLEGYQPQHF. The chain employs TRBV11-2 and TRBJ1-5; D is unresolved. The germline V gene encodes CDR1 SGHAT and CDR2 FQNNGV. The CDR3 is 13 residues long. Deletions cut 0 bases from V and 5 bases from J, with 5 bases between.

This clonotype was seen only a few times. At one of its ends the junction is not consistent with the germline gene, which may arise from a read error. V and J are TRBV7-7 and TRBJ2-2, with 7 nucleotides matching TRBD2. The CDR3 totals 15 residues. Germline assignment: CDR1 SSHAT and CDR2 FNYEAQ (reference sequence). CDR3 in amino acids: CASSLGGGSPGELFF. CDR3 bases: TGTGCTAGCAGCTTAGGCGGCGGGAGTCCCGGGGAGCTGTTTTTT.

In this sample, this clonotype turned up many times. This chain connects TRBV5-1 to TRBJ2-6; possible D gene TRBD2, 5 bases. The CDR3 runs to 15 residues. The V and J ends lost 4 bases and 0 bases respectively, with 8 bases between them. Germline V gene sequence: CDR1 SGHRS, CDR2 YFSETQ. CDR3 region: CASSGGASGANVLTF. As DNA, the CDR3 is TGCGCCAGCAGCGGAGGTGCCTCTGGGGCCAACGTCCTGACTTTC.

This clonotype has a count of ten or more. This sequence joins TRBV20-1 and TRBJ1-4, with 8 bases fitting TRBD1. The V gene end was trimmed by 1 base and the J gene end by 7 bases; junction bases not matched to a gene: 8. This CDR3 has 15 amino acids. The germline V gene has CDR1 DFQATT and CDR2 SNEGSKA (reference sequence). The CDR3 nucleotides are TGCAGTGCTAGAGTGCAGGGGGCCATGGGTGAAAAACTGTTTTTT. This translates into CSARVQGAMGEKLFF.

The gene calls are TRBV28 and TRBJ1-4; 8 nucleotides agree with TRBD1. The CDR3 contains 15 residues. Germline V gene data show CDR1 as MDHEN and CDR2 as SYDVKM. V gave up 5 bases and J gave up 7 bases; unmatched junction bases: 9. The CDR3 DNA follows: TGTGCCAGCAGTCCGAAAGACAGGGGTGTTGAAAAACTGTTTTTT. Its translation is CASSPKDRGVEKLFF.

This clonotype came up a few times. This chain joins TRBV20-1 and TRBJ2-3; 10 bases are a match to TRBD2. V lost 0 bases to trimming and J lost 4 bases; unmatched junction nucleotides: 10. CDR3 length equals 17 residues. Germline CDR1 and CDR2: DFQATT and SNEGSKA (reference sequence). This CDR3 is CSARDLPGLAESDTQYF. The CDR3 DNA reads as TGCAGTGCTAGAGATCTGCCTGGACTAGCGGAATCAGATACGCAGTATTTT.

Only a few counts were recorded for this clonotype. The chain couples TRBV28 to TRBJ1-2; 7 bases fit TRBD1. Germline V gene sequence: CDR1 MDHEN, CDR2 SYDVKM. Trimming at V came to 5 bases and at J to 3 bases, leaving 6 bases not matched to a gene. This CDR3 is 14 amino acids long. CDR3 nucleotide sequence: TGTGCCAGCAGTGAGGGGGCGCAGGACTATGGCTACACCTTC. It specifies CASSEGAQDYGYTF.

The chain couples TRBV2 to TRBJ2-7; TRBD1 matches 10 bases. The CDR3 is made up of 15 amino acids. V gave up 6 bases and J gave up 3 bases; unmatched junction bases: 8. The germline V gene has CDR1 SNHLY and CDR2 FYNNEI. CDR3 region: CASSPGQGKVYEQYF. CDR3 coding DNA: TGTGCCAGCAGCCCGGGACAGGGGAAAGTCTACGAGCAGTACTTC.

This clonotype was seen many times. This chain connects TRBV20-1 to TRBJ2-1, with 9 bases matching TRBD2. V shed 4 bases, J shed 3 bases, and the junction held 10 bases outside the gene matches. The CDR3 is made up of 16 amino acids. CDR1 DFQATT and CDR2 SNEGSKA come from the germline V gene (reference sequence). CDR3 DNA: TGCAGTGCTACCCCCGCCTCAGCGGGAGGCTACAATGAGCAGTTCTTC. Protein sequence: CSATPASAGGYNEQFF.

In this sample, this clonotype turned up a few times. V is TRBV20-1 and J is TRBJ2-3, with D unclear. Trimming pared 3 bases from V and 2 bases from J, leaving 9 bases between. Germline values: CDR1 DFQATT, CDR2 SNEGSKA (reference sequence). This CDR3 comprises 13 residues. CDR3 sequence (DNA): TGCAGTGCTAGTAAAGTAAACACAGATACGCAGTATTTT. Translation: CSASKVNTDTQYF.

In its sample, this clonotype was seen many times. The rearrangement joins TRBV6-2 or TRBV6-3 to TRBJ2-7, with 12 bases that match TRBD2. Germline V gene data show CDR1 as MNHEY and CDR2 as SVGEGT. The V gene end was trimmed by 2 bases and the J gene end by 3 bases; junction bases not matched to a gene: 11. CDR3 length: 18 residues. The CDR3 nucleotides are TGTGCCAGCAGTTACCCACAATGGACTAGCGGGGCCTACTACGAGCAGTACTTC. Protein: CASSYPQWTSGAYYEQYF.

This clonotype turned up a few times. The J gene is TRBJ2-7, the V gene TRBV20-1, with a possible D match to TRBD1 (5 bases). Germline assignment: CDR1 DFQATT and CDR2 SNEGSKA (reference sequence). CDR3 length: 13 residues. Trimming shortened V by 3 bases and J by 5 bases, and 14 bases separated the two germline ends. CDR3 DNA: TGCAGTGCTAGGAAGCCAGGGCTGGACGAGCAGTACTTC. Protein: CSARKPGLDEQYF.

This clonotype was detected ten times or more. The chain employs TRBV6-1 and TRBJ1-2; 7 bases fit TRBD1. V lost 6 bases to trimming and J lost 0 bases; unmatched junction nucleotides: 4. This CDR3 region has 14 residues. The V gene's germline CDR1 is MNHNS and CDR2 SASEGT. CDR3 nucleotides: TGTGCCAGCAGGATCGACAGGGCTAACTATGGCTACACCTTC. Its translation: CASRIDRANYGYTF.

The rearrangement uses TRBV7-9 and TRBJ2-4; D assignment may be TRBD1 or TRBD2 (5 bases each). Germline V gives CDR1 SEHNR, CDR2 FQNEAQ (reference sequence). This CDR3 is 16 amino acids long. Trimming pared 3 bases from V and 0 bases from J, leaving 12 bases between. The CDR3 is CASSLGDAGAKNIQYF. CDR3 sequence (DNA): TGTGCCAGCAGCTTGGGGGACGCCGGAGCCAAAAACATTCAGTACTTC. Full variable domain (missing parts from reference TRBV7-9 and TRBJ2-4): DTGVSQNPRHKITKRGQNVTFRCDPISEHNRLYWYRQTLGQGPEFLTYFQNEAQLEKSRLLSDRFSAERPKGSFSTLEIQRTEQGDSAMYLCASSLGDAGAKNIQYFGAGTRLSVL.

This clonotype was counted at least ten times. CDR3 sequence reads: CATQRGPSYEQYF. The DNA of the CDR3 is TGTGCCACCCAAAGAGGGCCCTCCTACGAGCAGTACTTC. V is TRBV2 and J is TRBJ2-7; TRBD2 is a possible D gene (5 bases). The germline V gene has CDR1 SNHLY and CDR2 FYNNEI. V gave up 10 bases and J gave up 0 bases, with 13 bases separating them. The CDR3 consists of 13 residues.

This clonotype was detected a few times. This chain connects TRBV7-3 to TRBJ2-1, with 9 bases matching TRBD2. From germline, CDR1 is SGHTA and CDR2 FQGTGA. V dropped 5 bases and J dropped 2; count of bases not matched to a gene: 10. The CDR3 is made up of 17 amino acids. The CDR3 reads CASSNVGASGAYNEQFF. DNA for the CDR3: TGTGCCAGCAGCAACGTCGGGGCTAGCGGGGCCTACAATGAGCAGTTCTTC.